This T cell receptor beta chain was observed in a study of T cell responses to AZD1222 COVID-19 vaccine. General study findings and limits: The study found Spike-specific TCR breadth and depth rose after two AZD1222 doses.

On this clone itself: Its target is unknown.

The data were produced by immunoSEQ multiplex PCR, yet TCRdb's version contains in-frame clones alone and is incomplete. The sample yields approximately 160,000 clones, 85% to 95% seen once. CDR3 length: 11 amino acids. V lost 8 bases and J lost 6, with 8 bases in between. The TCR comes from an adult in good health. The chain employs TRBV12-3 or TRBV12-4 and TRBJ2-1; D is ambiguous. Sample: peripheral blood, taken on day 0 of AZD1222 vaccination. The CDR3 loop is CASLRLNEQFF. CDR3 in DNA: TGTGCCAGCTTACGCCTCAATGAGCAGTTCTTC.